The sequence of this T cell receptor beta chain was determined in a study of cytomegalovirus exposure and HLA in healthy donors. Broader study findings: The likely explanation for a cluster of highly shared sequence variants was sequencing artifact. As was reported, the HLA-A and HLA-B alleles of most subjects were accurately predicted from TCR beta sequences. About 87% or about 30% of the time was how often most TCR beta V segments were productive, according to an earlier analysis.

60 Vbeta and 13 Jbeta primers were used in PCR. Generated by immunoSEQ multiplex PCR, the TCRdb table keeps only in-frame clones and is missing some. Of 45,000 to 60,000 clones detected, approximately 65% appear once; the ten largest clones hold roughly 6.5%. Notes on this clone: Antigen unknown.

There were likely unrecorded immune exposures, though donors were nominally healthy when sampled. The CDR3 runs to 15 residues. V shed 1 base and J 8 bases; nucleotides not matched to a gene: 10. Looked up from germline, CDR1 is GTSNPN and CDR2 is SVGIG (reference sequence). Sequenced material: PBMCs. This TCR came from a man aged 30 to 39 in good health and CMV-seronegative. J is TRBJ1-1 and V is TRBV30, with 10 nucleotides matching TRBD1. Here the CDR3 reads CAWSGSSGTGAEAFF. Written as DNA, the CDR3 is TGTGCCTGGAGTGGGTCTTCCGGGACAGGGGCAGAAGCTTTCTTT.